The 25 T cell receptor beta chains listed next were all sequenced from one sample in a study of CD8+CD57+ T cells in acquired aplastic anemia. CDR3 and TCR beta VDJ profiling relied on a genomic DNA template. TCRdb re-derived calls from the reads in MiXCR, one entry per CDR3 protein. The sample shows about 170,000 distinct CDR3 sequences, around 60% of them seen only once. The sample consisted of sorted CD4+, CD8+, or CD8+CD57+ T cells (not recorded which) from PBMCs. The receptors shown here come from a human donor in good health.

The chain employs TRBV20-1 and TRBJ2-3; unclear D gene. This CDR3 has 15 amino acids. Germline CDR1 is DFQATT and CDR2 is SNEGSKA (reference sequence). V was clipped by 1 base and J by 4 bases, with 15 bases between them. The CDR3 coding sequence is TGCAGTGCTAGAGTGGCGATGCGAGTTTCAGATACGCAGTATTTT. Translation gives CSARVAMRVSDTQYF.

The chain links TRBV19 to TRBJ1-2, with D perhaps TRBD1 (6 bases). Germline V CDR1 and CDR2: LNHDA, SQIVND (reference sequence). There are 13 residues in the CDR3. The V gene lost 5 bases and the J gene lost 4 bases, with 11 bases spanning the gap. In nucleotides, the CDR3 is TGTGCCAGTAGTTCGCGAGGGGGCTATGGCTACACCTTC. Amino acid sequence: CASSSRGGYGYTF.

This clonotype has just a few counts. The chain uses TRBV11-3 and TRBJ2-7; possible D gene TRBD2, 7 bases. V lost 4 bases and J lost 5, with 24 bases in between. This CDR3 region has 17 residues. Germline CDR1 reads SGHNT; CDR2 reads YENEEA. Written as DNA, the CDR3 is TGTGCCAGCAGCTCGCCCGACTGGACGGGGGGCCCCCACGAGCAGTACTTC. It yields the protein CASSSPDWTGGPHEQYF.

The chain couples TRBV20-1 to TRBJ2-7; 9 nucleotides line up with TRBD2. Trimming took 6 bases from V and 7 from J; bases not matched to a gene: 13. The CDR3 is 14 amino acids. Germline CDR1 DFQATT, CDR2 SNEGSKA (reference sequence). Written as DNA, the CDR3 is TGCAGTGCATTAGCGGGGGCCGCTCAAAGGGAGCAGTACTTC. This sequence encodes CSALAGAAQREQYF.

This clonotype was counted between two and nine times. At one end, the junction sequence differs from germline, possibly due to a read error. This rearrangement joins TRBV12-3 or TRBV12-4 to TRBJ2-7; D remains ambiguous. The CDR3 has 13 amino acids. The CDR3 loop reads CAISDSVSYEQYF. DNA for the CDR3: TGTGCCATCAGTGATTCAGTTTCCTACGAGCAGTACTTC.

V usage is TRBV7-8 and J usage is TRBJ2-5; 10 positions agree with TRBD1. Germline assignment: CDR1 SGHVS and CDR2 FQNEAQ. The J segment lost 0 bases and the V segment lost 5 bases, leaving 3 bases of the junction unmatched. This CDR3 has 15 amino acids. The CDR3 DNA is TGTGCCAGCAGCCCGGGACAGGGGCACCAAGAGACCCAGTACTTC. As protein: CASSPGQGHQETQYF.

This chain connects TRBV5-1 to TRBJ2-5, with D perhaps TRBD1 (6 bases). This CDR3 is built from 15 residues. The germline CDR1 and CDR2 sequences are SGHRS and YFSETQ. The V gene lost 4 bases and the J gene lost 1 base, with 14 bases spanning the gap. DNA for the CDR3: TGCGCCAGCAGCATAACTGGGACACCCCAAGAGACCCAGTACTTC. This sequence encodes CASSITGTPQETQYF.

The chain joins TRBV6-4 to TRBJ2-3; 9 bases align to TRBD2. The V gene's germline CDR1 is MRHNA and CDR2 SNTAGT. V was clipped by 3 bases and J by 4 bases; unmatched bases: 5. The CDR3 has 15 residues. The CDR3 spells CASSETAGGSDTQYF. CDR3 DNA: TGTGCCAGCAGTGAGACAGCGGGGGGTTCAGATACGCAGTATTTT.

V usage is TRBV5-1 and J usage is TRBJ2-1, with D uncertain. From germline, CDR1 is SGHRS and CDR2 YFSETQ. The CDR3 extends over 13 amino acids. V lost 4 bases to trimming and J lost 2 bases, with 7 bases between them. In DNA form, the CDR3 reads TGCGCCAGCAGCCTCCTAACCTACAATGAGCAGTTCTTC. Translation: CASSLLTYNEQFF.

This clonotype has a handful of counts. V usage is TRBV29-1 and J usage is TRBJ2-5; no firm D call. Per germline, CDR1 SQVTM and CDR2 ANQGSEA. The CDR3 loop spans 10 amino acids. Trimming removed 5 bases at V and 4 bases at J, with 5 bases between. CDR3 amino acids: CSVQSETQYF. CDR3 sequence (DNA): TGCAGCGTTCAATCAGAGACCCAGTACTTC.

The chain links TRBV20-1 to TRBJ1-5; tentatively, D is TRBD1 (6 bases). This CDR3 is built from 14 residues. Trimming shortened V by 1 base and J by 4 bases, and 11 bases separated the two germline ends. CDR1 and CDR2 (germline): DFQATT, SNEGSKA (reference sequence). CDR3 nucleotide sequence: TGCAGTGCTAGAGGGGGGCAGGGAAATCAGCCCCAGCATTTT. Residues: CSARGGQGNQPQHF.

This clonotype was recorded a few times. This chain uses TRBV27 with TRBJ1-1; 10 bases align to TRBD1. Germline V gene sequence: CDR1 MNHEY, CDR2 SMNVEV (reference sequence). The trim removed 7 bases at V and 0 bases at J, leaving 8 bases unmatched. The CDR3 extends over 16 amino acids. CDR3 sequence: CASMWGQGFMNTEAFF. Written as DNA, the CDR3 is TGTGCCAGCATGTGGGGACAGGGGTTCATGAACACTGAAGCTTTCTTT.

The V call is TRBV10-3, the J call TRBJ2-5, with D unclear. The CDR3 loop spans 11 amino acids. Germline CDR1 and CDR2: ENHRY and SYGVKD. Trimming stripped 6 bases from V and 3 bases from J, with 5 bases between. CDR3 sequence reads: CAIRAEETQYF. The CDR3 coding sequence is TGTGCCATCAGGGCAGAAGAGACCCAGTACTTC.

This clonotype came up many times. This CDR3 reads CSARDPRERANLYNEQFF. CDR3 in DNA: TGCAGTGCTAGAGACCCACGGGAACGGGCAAACCTGTACAATGAGCAGTTCTTC. The gene calls are TRBV20-1 and TRBJ2-1; maybe TRBD2 (5 bases). Germline lookup yields CDR1 DFQATT and CDR2 SNEGSKA (reference sequence). Trimming took 0 bases from V and 4 from J, leaving 22 bases between them. The CDR3 consists of 18 residues.

V is TRBV20-1 and J is TRBJ2-7; D ambiguous. CDR3 length: 15 amino acids. The germline CDR1 and CDR2 sequences are DFQATT and SNEGSKA (reference sequence). Trimming stripped 1 base from V and 5 bases from J, with 18 bases between. As DNA, the CDR3 is TGCAGTGCTAGAGGTGAAGGGATCACTTGGGACGAGCAGTACTTC. It is translated as CSARGEGITWDEQYF.

This clonotype came up a few times. The chain carries TRBV12-3 or TRBV12-4 and TRBJ2-2; weak D call: TRBD2 (5 bases). Trimming removed 9 bases from V and 7 bases from J, with 6 bases in between. The CDR3 has 10 residues. The CDR3 reads CASRDGELFF. CDR3 in DNA: TGTGCCAGTCGGGACGGGGAGCTGTTTTTT.

The chain couples TRBV20-1 to TRBJ2-1; 7 nucleotides align to TRBD2. This CDR3 spans 14 amino acids. V shed 3 bases and J 6 bases; nucleotides not matched to a gene: 8. Germline CDR1 DFQATT, CDR2 SNEGSKA (reference sequence). The CDR3 protein is CSASLLAEGNEQFF. CDR3 nucleotide sequence: TGCAGTGCTAGTTTGCTAGCGGAGGGCAATGAGCAGTTCTTC.

This clonotype has ten or more counts. The V call is TRBV5-8, the J call TRBJ1-1; no clear D gene. The germline gives CDR1 SGHTS, CDR2 YDEGEE. V gave up 4 bases and J gave up 1 base, with 5 bases separating them. The CDR3 has 12 residues. CDR3 sequence reads: CASSPENTEAFF. CDR3 nucleotides: TGTGCCAGCAGCCCAGAGAACACTGAAGCTTTCTTT.

This clonotype was seen a single time. The rearrangement joins TRBV7-9 to TRBJ2-7; the D is unclear. CDR1 is SEHNR, CDR2 FQNEAQ, per germline (reference sequence). Trimming removed 2 bases at V and 5 bases at J, with 19 bases between. CDR3 length: 16 residues. This CDR3 reads CASSLMSLGSRDEQYF. The CDR3 nucleotides are TGTGCCAGCAGCTTAATGTCTCTCGGCAGTCGAGACGAGCAGTACTTC.

This clonotype was seen ten or more times. The V gene is TRBV3-1, the J gene TRBJ2-3; D might be TRBD2 (5 bases). Germline loops: CDR1 LGHDT, CDR2 YNNKEL (reference sequence). V was pared by 1 base and J by 5 bases, with 10 bases between. The CDR3 loop spans 14 amino acids. CDR3 sequence reads: CASSQVSRGDTQYF. The CDR3 nucleotides are TGTGCCAGCAGCCAAGTATCCCGGGGAGATACGCAGTATTTT.

This clonotype was counted between two and nine times. The chain recombines TRBV27 with TRBJ2-1, with 7 bases matching TRBD1. With 8 bases clipped from V and 4 bases from J, the junction kept 8 bases outside the gene matches. This CDR3 has 14 residues. Germline values: CDR1 MNHEY, CDR2 SMNVEV (reference sequence). DNA for the CDR3: TGTGCCAGCGGCCCCGGGACAGAATACAATGAGCAGTTCTTC. Translation: CASGPGTEYNEQFF.

This chain connects TRBV2 to TRBJ2-7; TRBD1 matches at 12 bases. The CDR3 spans 15 residues. Unmatched junction bases numbered 5, after V lost 4 bases and J lost 4 bases. Looked up from germline, CDR1 is SNHLY and CDR2 is FYNNEI. The CDR3 region has the DNA TGTGCCAGCAGTGCTCGGGACAGGGGGCGGTACGAGCAGTACTTC. Its protein is CASSARDRGRYEQYF.

The J gene is TRBJ1-2, the V gene TRBV10-3, with a tentative D call TRBD1 (5 bases). Germline V gene data show CDR1 as ENHRY and CDR2 as SYGVKD. With 7 bases removed from V and 6 bases from J, the gap between germline ends came to 9 bases. The CDR3 consists of 11 residues. The CDR3 DNA reads TGTGCCATCACAGGGAGGGATGGCTACACCTTC. Protein: CAITGRDGYTF.

The CDR3 DNA reads TGTGCCAGCAGCGAGAGTGGACAGGGGTACACTGAAGCTTTCTTT. Its protein product is CASSESGQGYTEAFF. The chain has TRBV9 and TRBJ1-1, with TRBD1 matching over 9 bases. The CDR3 has 15 residues. V shed 3 bases, J shed 3 bases, and the junction held 6 bases outside the gene matches. Looked up from germline, CDR1 is SGDLS and CDR2 is YYNGEE.

The chain combines TRBV29-1 with TRBJ1-1; D perhaps matches TRBD1 (5 bases). CDR3 size: 14 residues. V was clipped by 8 bases and J by 4 bases, with 20 bases between them. CDR1 and CDR2 (germline): SQVTM, ANQGSEA. The CDR3 loop is CSYTQEGPGTEAFF. In nucleotides, the CDR3 is TGCAGCTATACCCAAGAGGGGCCTGGCACTGAAGCTTTCTTT.